This T cell receptor beta chain was found in a study of blood T cell repertoires in COVID-19. Across the study: Samples representing acute and convalescent COVID-19 were sourced from the United States, Italy and Spain.

Only in-frame clones appear in the TCRdb table, and some are missing; sequencing was by immunoSEQ multiplex PCR. The sample includes some 11,000 clones, roughly 82% of them seen just once. CDR1 and CDR2 from the germline V gene are KGHSH and LQKENI. This CDR3 has 14 residues. V was trimmed by 8 bases and J by 4 bases, leaving 14 bases between them. Source material: peripheral blood. This sequence originates from a man older than 75 with acute or convalescent COVID-19. The genes are TRBV18 and TRBJ1-4; no firm D call. CDR3 sequence reads: CASAPRRGNEKLFF. Written as DNA, the CDR3 is TGTGCCAGCGCCCCGCGTCGTGGTAATGAAAAACTGTTTTTT.